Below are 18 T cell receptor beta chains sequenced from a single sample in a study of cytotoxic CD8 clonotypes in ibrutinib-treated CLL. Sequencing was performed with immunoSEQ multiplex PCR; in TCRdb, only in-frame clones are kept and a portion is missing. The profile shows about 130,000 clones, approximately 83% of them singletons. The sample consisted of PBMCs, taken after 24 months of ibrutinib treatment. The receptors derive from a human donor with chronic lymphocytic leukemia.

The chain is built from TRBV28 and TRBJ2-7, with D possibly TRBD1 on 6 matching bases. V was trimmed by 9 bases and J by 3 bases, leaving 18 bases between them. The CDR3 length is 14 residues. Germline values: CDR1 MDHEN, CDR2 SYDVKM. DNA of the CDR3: TGTGCCAGTTCGGCGGAACAGGGTAGCTACGAGCAGTACTTC. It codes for CASSAEQGSYEQYF.

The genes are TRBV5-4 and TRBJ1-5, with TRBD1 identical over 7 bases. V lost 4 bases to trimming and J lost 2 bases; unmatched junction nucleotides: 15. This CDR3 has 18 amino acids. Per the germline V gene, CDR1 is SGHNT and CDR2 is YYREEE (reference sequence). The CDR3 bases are TGTGCCAGCAGCCCGCCGGGGGGAGGGGGCGACGGCAATCAGCCCCAGCATTTT. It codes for CASSPPGGGGDGNQPQHF. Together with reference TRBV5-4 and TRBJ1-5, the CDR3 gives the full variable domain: ETGVTQSPTHLIKTRGQQVTLRCSSQSGHNTVSWYQQALGQGPQFIFQYYREEENGRGNFPPRFSGLQFPNYSSELNVNALELDDSALYLCASSPPGGGGDGNQPQHFGDGTRLSIL.

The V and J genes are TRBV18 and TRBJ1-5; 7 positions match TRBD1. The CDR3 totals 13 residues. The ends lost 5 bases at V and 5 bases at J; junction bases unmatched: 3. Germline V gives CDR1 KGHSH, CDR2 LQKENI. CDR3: CASSDRVDQPQHF. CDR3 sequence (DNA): TGTGCCAGCTCAGACAGGGTCGATCAGCCCCAGCATTTT.

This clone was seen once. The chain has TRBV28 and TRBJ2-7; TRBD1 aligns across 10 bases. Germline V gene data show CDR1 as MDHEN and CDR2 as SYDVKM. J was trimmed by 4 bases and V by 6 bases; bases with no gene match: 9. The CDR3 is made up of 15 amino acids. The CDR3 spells CASSPTGTGDYEQYF. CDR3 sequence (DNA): TGTGCCAGCAGCCCGACCGGGACAGGGGATTACGAGCAGTACTTC. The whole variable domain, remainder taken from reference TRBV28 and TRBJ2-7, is DVKVTQSSRYLVKRTGEKVFLECVQDMDHENMFWYRQDPGLGLRLIYFSYDVKMKEKGDIPEGYSVSREKKERFSLILESASTNQTSMYLCASSPTGTGDYEQYFGPGTRLTVT.

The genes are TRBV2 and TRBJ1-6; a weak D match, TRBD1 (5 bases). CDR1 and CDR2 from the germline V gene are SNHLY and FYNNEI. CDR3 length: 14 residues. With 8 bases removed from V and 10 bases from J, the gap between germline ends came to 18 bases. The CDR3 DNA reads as TGTGCCAGCGGTACCGGGGGAGGGGAATCACCCCTCCACTTT. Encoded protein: CASGTGGGESPLHF. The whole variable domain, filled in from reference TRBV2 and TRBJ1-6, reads EPEVTQTPSHQVTQMGQEVILRCVPISNHLYFYWYRQILGQKVEFLVSFYNNEISEKSEIFDDQFSVERPDGSNFTLKIRSTKLEDSAMYFCASGTGGGESPLHFGNGTRLTVT.

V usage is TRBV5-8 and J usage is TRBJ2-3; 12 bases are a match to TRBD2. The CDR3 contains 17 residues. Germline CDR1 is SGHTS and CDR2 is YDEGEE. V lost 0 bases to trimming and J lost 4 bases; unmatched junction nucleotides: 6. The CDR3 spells CASSLGLAGVSADTQYF. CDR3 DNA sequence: TGTGCCAGCAGCTTGGGACTAGCGGGAGTCTCGGCAGATACGCAGTATTTT. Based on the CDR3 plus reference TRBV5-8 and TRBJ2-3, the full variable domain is EAGVTQSPTHLIKTRGQQATLRCSPISGHTSVYWYQQALGLGLQFLLWYDEGEERNRGNFPPRFSGRQFPNYSSELNVNALELEDSALYLCASSLGLAGVSADTQYFGPGTRLTVL.

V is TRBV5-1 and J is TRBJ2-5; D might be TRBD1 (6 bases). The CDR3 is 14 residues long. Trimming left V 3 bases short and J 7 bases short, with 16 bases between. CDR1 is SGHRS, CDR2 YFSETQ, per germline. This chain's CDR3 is CASSYGQQSGTQYF. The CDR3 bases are TGCGCCAGCAGCTACGGACAGCAATCGGGGACCCAGTACTTC.

The CDR3 is CASIDTVSREGYTEAFF. CDR3 sequence (DNA): TGTGCCAGCATCGATACCGTCAGCAGGGAGGGATACACTGAAGCTTTCTTT. The rearrangement joins TRBV11-3 to TRBJ1-1; possible D gene TRBD1, 5 bases. Per the germline V gene, CDR1 is SGHNT and CDR2 is YENEEA. The germline V and J ends were trimmed by 7 bases and 3 bases, with 24 bases remaining between them. CDR3 size: 17 residues.

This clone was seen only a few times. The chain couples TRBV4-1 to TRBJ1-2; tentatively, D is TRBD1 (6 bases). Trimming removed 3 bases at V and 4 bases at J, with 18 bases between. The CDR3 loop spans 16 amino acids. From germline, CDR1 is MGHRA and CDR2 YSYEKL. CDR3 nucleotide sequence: TGCGCCAGCAGCCAGGGGGTACGTGGGGGGCGCTATGGCTACACCTTC. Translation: CASSQGVRGGRYGYTF.

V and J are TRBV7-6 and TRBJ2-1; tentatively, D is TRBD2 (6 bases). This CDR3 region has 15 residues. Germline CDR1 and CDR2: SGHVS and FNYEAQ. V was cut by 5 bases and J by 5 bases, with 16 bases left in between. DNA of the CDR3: TGTGCCAGCAGCACCCCCGGGACTCCTGACAATGAGCAGTTCTTC. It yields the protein CASSTPGTPDNEQFF.

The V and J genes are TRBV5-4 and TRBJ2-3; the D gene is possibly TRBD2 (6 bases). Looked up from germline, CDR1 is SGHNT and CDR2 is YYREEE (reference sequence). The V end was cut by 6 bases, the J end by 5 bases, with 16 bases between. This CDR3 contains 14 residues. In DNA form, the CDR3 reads TGTGCCAGCACCCAAGCGGGCTCGAGAGATACGCAGTATTTT. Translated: CASTQAGSRDTQYF. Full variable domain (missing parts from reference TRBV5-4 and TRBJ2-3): ETGVTQSPTHLIKTRGQQVTLRCSSQSGHNTVSWYQQALGQGPQFIFQYYREEENGRGNFPPRFSGLQFPNYSSELNVNALELDDSALYLCASTQAGSRDTQYFGPGTRLTVL.

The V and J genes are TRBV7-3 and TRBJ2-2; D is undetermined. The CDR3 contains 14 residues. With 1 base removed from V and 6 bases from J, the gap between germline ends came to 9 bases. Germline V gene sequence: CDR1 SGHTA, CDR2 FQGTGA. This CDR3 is CASSLRSASGELFF. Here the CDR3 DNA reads TGTGCCAGCAGCTTAAGAAGTGCATCCGGGGAGCTGTTTTTT.

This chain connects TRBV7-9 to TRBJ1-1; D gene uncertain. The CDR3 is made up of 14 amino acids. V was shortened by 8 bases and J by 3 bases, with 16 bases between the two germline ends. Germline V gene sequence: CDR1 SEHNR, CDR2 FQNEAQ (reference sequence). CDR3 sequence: CASHTTNRDTEAFF. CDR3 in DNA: TGTGCCAGCCACACAACCAACCGGGACACTGAAGCTTTCTTT.

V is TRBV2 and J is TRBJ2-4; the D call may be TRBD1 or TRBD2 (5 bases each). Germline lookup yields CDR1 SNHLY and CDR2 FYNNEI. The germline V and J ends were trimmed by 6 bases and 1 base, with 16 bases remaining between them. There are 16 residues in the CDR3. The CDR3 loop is CASSPRGGSAKNIQYF. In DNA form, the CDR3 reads TGTGCCAGCAGCCCGAGGGGTGGGTCGGCCAAAAACATTCAGTACTTC. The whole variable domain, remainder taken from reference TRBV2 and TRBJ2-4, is EPEVTQTPSHQVTQMGQEVILRCVPISNHLYFYWYRQILGQKVEFLVSFYNNEISEKSEIFDDQFSVERPDGSNFTLKIRSTKLEDSAMYFCASSPRGGSAKNIQYFGAGTRLSVL.

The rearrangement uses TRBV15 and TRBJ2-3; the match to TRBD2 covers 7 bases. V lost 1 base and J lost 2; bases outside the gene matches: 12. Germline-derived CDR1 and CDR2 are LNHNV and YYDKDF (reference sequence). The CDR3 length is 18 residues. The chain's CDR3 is CATSRALVGGTSTDTQYF. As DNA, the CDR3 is TGTGCCACCAGCAGAGCCCTCGTGGGGGGGACCTCCACAGATACGCAGTATTTT.

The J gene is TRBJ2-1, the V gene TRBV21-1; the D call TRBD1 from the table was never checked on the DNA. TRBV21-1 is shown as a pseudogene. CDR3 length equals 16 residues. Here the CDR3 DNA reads TGTGCCAGCAACTCGGGACAGGGGAGCCCCTACAATGAGCAGTTCTTC. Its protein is CASNSGQGSPYNEQFF.

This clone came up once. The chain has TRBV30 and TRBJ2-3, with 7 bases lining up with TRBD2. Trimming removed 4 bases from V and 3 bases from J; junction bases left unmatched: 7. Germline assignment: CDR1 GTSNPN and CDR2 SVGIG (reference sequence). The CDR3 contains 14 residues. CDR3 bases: TGTGCCTGGACTGACTACGGGGGGACAGATACGCAGTATTTT. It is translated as CAWTDYGGTDTQYF.

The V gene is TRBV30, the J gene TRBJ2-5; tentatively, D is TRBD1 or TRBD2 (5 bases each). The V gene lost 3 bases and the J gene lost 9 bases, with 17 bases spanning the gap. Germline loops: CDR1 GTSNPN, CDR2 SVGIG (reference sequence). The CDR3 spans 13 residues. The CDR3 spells CAWSQTELGAQYF. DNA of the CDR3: TGTGCCTGGAGCCAGACAGAGCTCGGGGCCCAGTACTTC.